The clone carrying this TCR beta chain was seen only a few times. Its specificity is not known. Each 10 ml fresh peripheral blood draw supplied the PBMCs. These data come from a study of T cells in Graves' hyperthyroidism and ophthalmopathy. Germline-derived CDR1 and CDR2 are SGHTA and FQGNSA. With 3 bases removed from V and 12 bases from J, the gap between germline ends came to 17 bases. The CDR3 length is 13 residues. Study outcomes and limitations: Ophthalmopathy could be told apart from stable hyperthyroidism with a 13 V-J model.

Amplification yielded TCR beta CDR3 regions, with RNA transcripts as the source. First-round RT-PCR with HTBI primers amplified the TCR CDR3 region. TCRdb processed the multiplex PCR reads anew with MiXCR; each CDR3 protein has one entry. This sample has 300,000 to 450,000 distinct CDR3 sequences, with 15% to 19% found just once. The source is a woman younger than 35 with Graves' hyperthyroidism that later progressed to Graves' ophthalmopathy. Material: blood. J is TRBJ1-1 and V is TRBV7-2, with no clear D. This CDR3 reads CASSFFYRGPSFF. The CDR3 DNA reads TGTGCCAGCAGCTTTTTTTATAGAGGTCCCTCTTTCTTT. The full variable domain, in which reference TRBV7-2 and TRBJ1-1 provide the parts outside the CDR3, is GAGVSQSPSNKVTEKGKDVELRCDPISGHTALYWYRQSLGQGLEFLIYFQGNSAPDKSGLPSDRFSAERTGGSVSTLTIQRTQQEDSAVYLCASSFFYRGPSFFGQGTRLTVV.